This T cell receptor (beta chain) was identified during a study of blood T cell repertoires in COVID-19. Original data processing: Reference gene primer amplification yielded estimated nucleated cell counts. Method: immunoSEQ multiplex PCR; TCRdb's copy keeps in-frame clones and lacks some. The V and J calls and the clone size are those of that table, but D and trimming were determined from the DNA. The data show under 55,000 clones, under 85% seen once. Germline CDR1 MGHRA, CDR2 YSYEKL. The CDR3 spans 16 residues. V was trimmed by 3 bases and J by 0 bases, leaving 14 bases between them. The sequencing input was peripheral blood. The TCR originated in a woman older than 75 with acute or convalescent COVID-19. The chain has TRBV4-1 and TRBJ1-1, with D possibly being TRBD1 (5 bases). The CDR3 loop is CASSHGTGPMNTEAFF. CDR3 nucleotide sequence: TGCGCCAGCAGCCATGGTACAGGTCCCATGAACACTGAAGCTTTCTTT.